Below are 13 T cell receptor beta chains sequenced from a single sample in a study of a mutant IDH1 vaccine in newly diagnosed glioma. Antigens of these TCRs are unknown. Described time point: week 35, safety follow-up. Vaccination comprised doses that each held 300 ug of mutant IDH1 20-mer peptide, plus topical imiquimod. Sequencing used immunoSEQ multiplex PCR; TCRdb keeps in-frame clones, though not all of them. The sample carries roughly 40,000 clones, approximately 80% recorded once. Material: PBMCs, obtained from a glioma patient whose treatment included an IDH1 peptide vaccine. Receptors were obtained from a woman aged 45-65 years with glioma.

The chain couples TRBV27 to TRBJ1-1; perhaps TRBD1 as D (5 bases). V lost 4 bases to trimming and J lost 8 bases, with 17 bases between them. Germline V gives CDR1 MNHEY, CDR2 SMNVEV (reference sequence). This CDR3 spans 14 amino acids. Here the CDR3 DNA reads TGTGCCAGCAGTTCCAACGCACCGACAGTCGAAGCTTTCTTT. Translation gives CASSSNAPTVEAFF.

The CDR3 DNA reads as TGTGCCAGCAGCTTCCCGAGGGGGCAGGCAGCAAACTATGGCTACACCTTC. As protein: CASSFPRGQAANYGYTF. The chain combines TRBV5-5 with TRBJ1-2, with TRBD1 identical over 7 bases. After removal of 2 bases from V and 2 bases from J, the junction contained 12 bases not matched to a gene. Germline CDR1 SGHKS, CDR2 YYEKEE (reference sequence). The CDR3 contains 17 residues.

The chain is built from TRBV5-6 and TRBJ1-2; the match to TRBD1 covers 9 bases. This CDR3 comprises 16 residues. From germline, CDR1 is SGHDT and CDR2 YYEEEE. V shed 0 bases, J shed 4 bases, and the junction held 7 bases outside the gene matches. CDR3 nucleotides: TGTGCCAGCAGCTTGGAGACAGGGGGAAGCCTCTATGGCTACACCTTC. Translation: CASSLETGGSLYGYTF.

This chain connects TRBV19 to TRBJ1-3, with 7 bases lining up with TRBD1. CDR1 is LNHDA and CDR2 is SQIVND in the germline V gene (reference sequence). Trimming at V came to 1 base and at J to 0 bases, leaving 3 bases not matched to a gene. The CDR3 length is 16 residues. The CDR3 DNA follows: TGTGCCAGTAGTATAGGGGGACAGACCTCTGGAAACACCATATATTTT. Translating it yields CASSIGGQTSGNTIYF.

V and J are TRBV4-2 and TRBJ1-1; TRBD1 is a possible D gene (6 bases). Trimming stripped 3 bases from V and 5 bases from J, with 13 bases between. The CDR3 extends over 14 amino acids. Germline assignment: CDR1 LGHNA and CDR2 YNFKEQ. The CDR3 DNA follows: TGTGCCAGCAGCCAGTCGGGGGGCCGTACTGAAGCTTTCTTT. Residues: CASSQSGGRTEAFF.

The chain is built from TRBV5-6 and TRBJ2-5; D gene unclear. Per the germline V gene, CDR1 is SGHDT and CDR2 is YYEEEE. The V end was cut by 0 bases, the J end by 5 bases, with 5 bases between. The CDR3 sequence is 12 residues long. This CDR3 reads CASSLEFETQYF. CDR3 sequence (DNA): TGTGCCAGCAGCTTGGAGTTCGAGACCCAGTACTTC.

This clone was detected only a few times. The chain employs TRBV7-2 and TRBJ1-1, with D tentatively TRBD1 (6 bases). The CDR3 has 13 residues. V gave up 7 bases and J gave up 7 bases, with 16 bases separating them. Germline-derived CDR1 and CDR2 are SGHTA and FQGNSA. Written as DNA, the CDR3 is TGTGCCAGCACCCCCGGGACACAAAATGAAGCTTTCTTT. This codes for CASTPGTQNEAFF.

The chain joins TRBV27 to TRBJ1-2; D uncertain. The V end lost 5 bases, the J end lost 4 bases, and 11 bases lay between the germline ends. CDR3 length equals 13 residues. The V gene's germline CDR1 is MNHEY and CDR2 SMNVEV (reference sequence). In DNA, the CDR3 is TGTGCCAGCAGTCCTCAGGAGTCCTATGGCTACACCTTC. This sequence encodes CASSPQESYGYTF.

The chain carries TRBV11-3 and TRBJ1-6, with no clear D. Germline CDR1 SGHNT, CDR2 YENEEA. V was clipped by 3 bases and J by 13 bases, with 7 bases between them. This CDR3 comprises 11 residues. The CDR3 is CASSFRGPLHF. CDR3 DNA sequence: TGTGCCAGCAGCTTTCGGGGTCCCCTCCACTTT.

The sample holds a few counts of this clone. The CDR3 sequence: CASSLGRSRNHLNTEAFF. The CDR3 bases are TGTGCCAGCAGCTTAGGTCGGTCCAGGAATCACCTGAACACTGAAGCTTTCTTT. V gene TRBV7-9 combines with J gene TRBJ1-1; D gene ambiguous. Trimming cost V 1 base and J 0 bases, with 18 bases left between them. Looked up from germline, CDR1 is SEHNR and CDR2 is FQNEAQ (reference sequence). The CDR3 contains 18 residues. The full variable domain, in which reference TRBV7-9 and TRBJ1-1 provide the parts outside the CDR3, is DTGVSQNPRHKITKRGQNVTFRCDPISEHNRLYWYRQTLGQGPEFLTYFQNEAQLEKSRLLSDRFSAERPKGSFSTLEIQRTEQGDSAMYLCASSLGRSRNHLNTEAFFGQGTRLTVV.

Here the CDR3 reads CASSRYTLDIQYF. The CDR3 region has the DNA TGTGCCAGCAGCCGATACACTCTTGACATTCAGTACTTC. The V call is TRBV28, the J call TRBJ2-4, with unresolved D. Germline V CDR1 and CDR2: MDHEN, SYDVKM. The CDR3 loop spans 13 amino acids. V was shortened by 6 bases and J by 8 bases, with 14 bases between the two germline ends.

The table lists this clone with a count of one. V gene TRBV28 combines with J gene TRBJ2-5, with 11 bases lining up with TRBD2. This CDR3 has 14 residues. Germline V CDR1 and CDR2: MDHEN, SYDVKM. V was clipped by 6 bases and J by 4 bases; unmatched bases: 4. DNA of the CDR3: TGTGCCAGCAGAGTAGCGGGGGGGGGAGAGACCCAGTACTTC. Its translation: CASRVAGGGETQYF.

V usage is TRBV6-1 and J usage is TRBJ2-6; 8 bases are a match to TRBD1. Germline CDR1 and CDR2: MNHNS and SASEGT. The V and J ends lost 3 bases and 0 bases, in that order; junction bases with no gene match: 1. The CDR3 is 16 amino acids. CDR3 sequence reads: CASSEDRVSGANVLTF. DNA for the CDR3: TGTGCCAGCAGTGAGGACAGGGTCTCTGGGGCCAACGTCCTGACTTTC.